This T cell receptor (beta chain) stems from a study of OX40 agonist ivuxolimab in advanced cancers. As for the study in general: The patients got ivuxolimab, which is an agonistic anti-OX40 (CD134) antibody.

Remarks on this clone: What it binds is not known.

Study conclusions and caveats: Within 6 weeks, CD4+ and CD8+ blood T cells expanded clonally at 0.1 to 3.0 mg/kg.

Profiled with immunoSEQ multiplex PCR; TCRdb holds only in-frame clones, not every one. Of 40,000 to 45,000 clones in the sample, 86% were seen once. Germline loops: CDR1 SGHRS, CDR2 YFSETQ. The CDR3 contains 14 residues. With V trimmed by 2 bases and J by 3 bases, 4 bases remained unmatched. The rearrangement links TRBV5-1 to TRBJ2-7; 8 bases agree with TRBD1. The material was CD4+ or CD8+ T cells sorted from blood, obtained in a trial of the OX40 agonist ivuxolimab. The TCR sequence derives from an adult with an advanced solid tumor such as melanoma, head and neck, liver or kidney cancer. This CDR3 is CASSFGQGFYEQYF. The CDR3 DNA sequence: TGCGCCAGCAGCTTCGGACAGGGCTTCTACGAGCAGTACTTC.